Detailed here is one T cell receptor beta chain. What it binds is unknown. This sample was taken from a study of Ad26.COV2.S vaccination and SARS-CoV-2 variants. This table comes from immunoSEQ multiplex PCR, and its TCRdb copy is limited to in-frame clones, with some not included. Of roughly 460,000 clones detected, 80% to 90% appear once; the ten largest clones hold about 1.7%. CDR3 length: 15 amino acids. CDR1 is WSHSY, CDR2 SAAADI, per germline. Trimming took off 2 bases at V and 6 bases at J, with 17 bases between the two ends. Whole-study findings and limits: Once vaccination had occurred, spike-specific CD8+ and CD4+ T cell responses reportedly showed substantial breadth. Among vaccine recipients, spike-specific TCR breadth exceeded that of placebo recipients.

The treatment was: around 19 received Ad26.COV2.S at low or high dose, single or two shots; about 5 received placebo; per-sample allocation not given. Sampling took place 63 days after the first vaccine or placebo injection. The chain combines TRBV10-2 with TRBJ2-7, with D possibly called TRBD1 or TRBD2 (5 bases each). The material was peripheral blood, obtained in a trial of Ad26.COV2.S vaccine versus placebo. This clonotype was sampled from a person between 18 and 59 years old who received the Ad26.COV2.S COVID-19 vaccine or a placebo. CDR3 sequence reads: CASSELGRTPSEQYF. The CDR3 DNA follows: TGCGCCAGCAGTGAGCTGGGACGGACCCCCTCCGAGCAGTACTTC.